The 19 T cell receptor beta chains given below trace back to one sample, sequenced in a study of CD8 T cells in Susac syndrome. Roughly 0.45 to 1 ug RNA was reverse transcribed with random hexamers. TCRdb re-called the immunoSEQ multiplex PCR reads with MiXCR, one entry per CDR3 protein. This sample yields approximately 170,000 distinct CDR3 sequences, of which approximately 90% are seen a single time; approximately 0.082% belongs to the top ten. Source material: CD4+ T cells from PBMCs. The receptors shown here come from a human donor in good health.

This CDR3 is CASSRGAANYEQYF. CDR3 nucleotide sequence: TGTGCCAGCAGCCGCGGGGCAGCGAACTACGAGCAGTACTTC. The V call is TRBV3-1, the J call TRBJ2-7; D is perhaps TRBD2 (6 bases). V dropped 4 bases and J dropped 3 bases, with 13 bases sitting between them. The CDR3 consists of 14 residues. Per germline, CDR1 LGHDT and CDR2 YNNKEL (reference sequence).

J is TRBJ1-5 and V is TRBV6-2 or TRBV6-3; no clear D. V was cut by 5 bases and J by 11 bases, with 13 bases left in between. The CDR3 contains 12 residues. Germline V lookup: CDR1 MNHEY, CDR2 SVGEGT. Written as DNA, the CDR3 is TGTGCCAGCAGTGATTACCTTCCGACCCAGCATTTT. Translating gives CASSDYLPTQHF.

The chain links TRBV10-3 to TRBJ1-1; D is perhaps TRBD1 (5 bases). Germline V gene data show CDR1 as ENHRY and CDR2 as SYGVKD. The length of the CDR3 is 12 residues. Trimming removed 2 bases from V and 8 bases from J, with 9 bases in between. In DNA form, the CDR3 reads TGTGCCATCAGTGAGGGGACCAGAGAAGCTTTCTTT. Amino acid sequence: CAISEGTREAFF.

The chain uses TRBV2 and TRBJ2-5; the D is unclear. Germline CDR1 reads SNHLY; CDR2 reads FYNNEI. The V end lost 4 bases, the J end lost 1 base, and 7 bases lay between the germline ends. This CDR3 has 13 amino acids. The CDR3 region is CASSGQFQETQYF. The DNA of the CDR3 is TGTGCCAGCAGTGGACAATTCCAAGAGACCCAGTACTTC.

The chain carries TRBV5-1 and TRBJ1-3; D unresolved. The CDR3 contains 14 residues. V was cut by 0 bases and J by 0 bases, with 4 bases left in between. CDR1 and CDR2 from the germline V gene are SGHRS and YFSETQ. CDR3 sequence (DNA): TGCGCCAGCAGCTTGGACGTCTCTGGAAACACCATATATTTT. This translates into CASSLDVSGNTIYF.

V gene TRBV5-4 combines with J gene TRBJ2-7, with a possible D match to TRBD2 (5 bases). Per the germline V gene, CDR1 is SGHNT and CDR2 is YYREEE (reference sequence). The CDR3 has 15 residues. V lost 2 bases to trimming and J lost 4 bases, with 16 bases between them. The DNA of the CDR3 is TGTGCCAGCAGCTTTGGAGTTCTGGGGAGTTACGAGCAGTACTTC. Translation gives CASSFGVLGSYEQYF.

The chain is built from TRBV20-1 and TRBJ1-5, with 11 bases that match TRBD1. V dropped 5 bases and J dropped 4; count of bases not matched to a gene: 7. Per germline, CDR1 DFQATT and CDR2 SNEGSKA (reference sequence). The CDR3 loop spans 15 amino acids. The CDR3 reads CSAGDRGYRNQPQHF. The CDR3 DNA sequence: TGCAGTGCTGGGGACAGGGGGTATAGAAATCAGCCCCAGCATTTT.

V is TRBV30 and J is TRBJ1-1; tentative D call: TRBD1 (5 bases). V was pared by 2 bases and J by 11 bases, with 18 bases between. The CDR3 extends over 13 amino acids. Per the germline V gene, CDR1 is GTSNPN and CDR2 is SVGIG (reference sequence). The CDR3 DNA sequence: TGTGCCTGGAGTTTGAAGAAGGGGAGTTGGGCTTTCTTT. Its translation is CAWSLKKGSWAFF.

With respect to this clonotype: Compared with germline, one end of the junction differs, possibly owing to a read error. This chain joins TRBV7-9 and TRBJ2-3, with 7 bases lining up with TRBD2. In germline, CDR1 is SEHNR, CDR2 FQNEAQ (reference sequence). This CDR3 contains 13 residues. CDR3 bases: TGTACCAGCAGCTCTCGGGGGGCAGATACGCAGTATTTT. Translation gives CTSSSRGADTQYF.

V is TRBV24-1 and J is TRBJ2-5; 9 positions match TRBD1. The CDR3 is 13 amino acids. Trimming removed 9 bases from V and 2 bases from J; junction bases left unmatched: 3. CDR1 and CDR2 (germline): KGHDR, SFDVKD. The CDR3 DNA reads TGTGCCACCGCCGGGACAGGGCAAGAGACCCAGTACTTC. As protein: CATAGTGQETQYF.

The gene calls are TRBV5-1 and TRBJ1-2; weak D call: TRBD1 (5 bases). Trimming cost V 4 bases and J 4 bases, with 11 bases left between them. CDR1 is SGHRS and CDR2 is YFSETQ in the germline V gene. CDR3 length: 13 amino acids. For the CDR3, the DNA is TGCGCCAGCAGCCCCTCGGGACCCTATGGCTACACCTTC. Protein product: CASSPSGPYGYTF.

This chain joins TRBV29-1 and TRBJ1-2; possibly TRBD1 for D (6 bases). Germline-derived CDR1 and CDR2 are SQVTM and ANQGSEA. The CDR3 contains 13 residues. The V end was cut by 7 bases, the J end by 4 bases, with 16 bases between. Here the CDR3 reads CSADPGGGYGYTF. The CDR3 bases are TGCAGCGCCGACCCGGGGGGCGGCTATGGCTACACCTTC.

This rearrangement joins TRBV24-1 to TRBJ2-3, with no clear D. The CDR3 is 11 amino acids. V shed 4 bases and J shed 7 bases, with 5 bases lying between them. CDR1 and CDR2 (germline): KGHDR, SFDVKD. The CDR3 region has the DNA TGTGCCACCAGTGAGGGAAATACGCAGTATTTT. The encoded protein is CATSEGNTQYF.

The J gene is TRBJ2-5, the V gene TRBV6-5; D is perhaps TRBD1 (8 bases). Trimming left V 6 bases short and J 7 bases short, with 15 bases between. This CDR3 is built from 13 residues. Germline CDR1 and CDR2: MNHEY and SVGAGI. The CDR3 nucleotides are TGTGCCAGCAGCCCCACAGGGGGGGGGACCCAGTACTTC. This sequence encodes CASSPTGGGTQYF.

The V call is TRBV19, the J call TRBJ2-2; 8 nucleotides align to TRBD2. Per the germline V gene, CDR1 is LNHDA and CDR2 is SQIVND (reference sequence). After removal of 7 bases from V and 4 bases from J, the junction contained 17 bases not matched to a gene. The length of the CDR3 is 18 residues. The CDR3 DNA is TGTGCCAGTACAGGGATTTGGATAGCGGGAAAGAGCACCGGGGAGCTGTTTTTT. This encodes CASTGIWIAGKSTGELFF.

J is TRBJ2-7 and V is TRBV7-9; D gene ambiguous. Germline loops: CDR1 SEHNR, CDR2 FQNEAQ (reference sequence). Between the trimmed V and J ends, which lost 6 bases and 4 bases, there was a span of 10 bases. This CDR3 contains 12 residues. The CDR3 nucleotides read TGTGCCAGCAGTCGAGACGGTTACGAGCAGTACTTC. As protein: CASSRDGYEQYF.

This clonotype came up once. V gene TRBV29-1 combines with J gene TRBJ2-7, with D possibly TRBD1 on 6 matching bases. V was clipped by 4 bases and J by 2 bases, with 6 bases between them. This CDR3 is 11 amino acids long. The germline CDR1 and CDR2 sequences are SQVTM and ANQGSEA. CDR3 DNA: TGCAGCGTTGGACAGGCCTACGAGCAGTACTTC. This sequence encodes CSVGQAYEQYF.

The V and J genes are TRBV11-2 and TRBJ2-3; D might be TRBD1 (6 bases). Trimming took off 3 bases at V and 6 bases at J, with 25 bases between the two ends. Germline V lookup: CDR1 SGHAT, CDR2 FQNNGV. This CDR3 has 18 residues. The CDR3 DNA is TGTGCCAGCAGCTTTAGCCCCCCTTCCGGGACAACGTTGGATACGCAGTATTTT. Protein product: CASSFSPPSGTTLDTQYF.

This chain links TRBV3-1 with TRBJ2-1, with 16 bases matching TRBD2. The J segment lost 9 bases and the V segment lost 3 bases, leaving 2 bases of the junction unmatched. Per the germline V gene, CDR1 is LGHDT and CDR2 is YNNKEL (reference sequence). There are 15 residues in the CDR3. The CDR3 nucleotides are TGTGCCAGCAGCCAGGGACTAGCGGGGGGGTCTGAGCAGTTCTTC. Translation gives CASSQGLAGGSEQFF.